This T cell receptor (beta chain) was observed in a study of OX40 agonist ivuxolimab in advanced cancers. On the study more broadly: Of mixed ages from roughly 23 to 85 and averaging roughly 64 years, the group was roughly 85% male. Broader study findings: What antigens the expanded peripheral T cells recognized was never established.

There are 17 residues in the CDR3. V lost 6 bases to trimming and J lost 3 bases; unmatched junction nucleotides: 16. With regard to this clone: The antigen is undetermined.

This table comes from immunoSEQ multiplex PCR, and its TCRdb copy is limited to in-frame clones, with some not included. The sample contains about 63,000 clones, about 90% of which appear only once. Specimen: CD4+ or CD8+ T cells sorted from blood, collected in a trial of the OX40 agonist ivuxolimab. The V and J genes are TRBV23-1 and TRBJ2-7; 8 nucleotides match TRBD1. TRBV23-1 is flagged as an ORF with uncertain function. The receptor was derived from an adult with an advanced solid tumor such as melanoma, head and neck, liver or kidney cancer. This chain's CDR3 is CASSDRGMGLRGYEQYF. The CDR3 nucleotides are TGCGCCAGCAGCGACAGGGGTATGGGACTCCGTGGCTACGAGCAGTACTTC.